Each of the 29 T cell receptor beta chains below was sequenced from the same sample in a study of shared clonotypes between healthy human individuals (dated by TCRdb to 2018 to 2020). Receptor amplification or capture employed the immunoSEQ multiplex PCR assay. TCRdb limited this immuneACCESS table to in-frame rearrangements with V and J called. A share of clones is missing; checked studies link under half to unresolved V genes, and the rest is unexplained. Here the sample has about 600,000 clones; more than 95% occur a single time. The ten largest make up less than 0.065% of the sample. Sequencing was carried out using naive CD4+ T cells sorted from blood. The sample's cell subset or site label, decoded: CD45RA+ positively selected. All receptors derive from a woman aged 30 to 39 in good health.

The table lists this clone with a count of one. The chain is built from TRBV9 and TRBJ1-3; no clear D gene. This CDR3 spans 14 amino acids. Germline assignment: CDR1 SGDLS and CDR2 YYNGEE. V was pared by 0 bases and J by 2 bases, with 6 bases between. CDR3 sequence: CASSVEAAGNTIYF. DNA for the CDR3: TGTGCCAGCAGCGTAGAGGCAGCTGGAAACACCATATATTTT.

The chain combines TRBV6-6 with TRBJ1-2; 7 nucleotides match TRBD1. The CDR3 is 13 residues long. CDR1 and CDR2 from the germline V gene are MNHNY and SVGAGI (reference sequence). Trimming took 4 bases from V and 4 from J; bases not matched to a gene: 3. The CDR3 loop reads CASSSTGAYGYTF. The CDR3 DNA is TGTGCCAGCAGTTCTACAGGGGCCTATGGCTACACCTTC.

The genes are TRBV5-4 and TRBJ2-7; D gene unclear. Per germline, CDR1 SGHNT and CDR2 YYREEE (reference sequence). The CDR3 consists of 12 residues. Between the trimmed V and J ends, which lost 0 bases and 7 bases, there was a span of 8 bases. CDR3 protein: CASSLAFSEQYF. DNA of the CDR3: TGTGCCAGCAGCTTGGCCTTTTCGGAGCAGTACTTC.

CDR3 sequence: CASSRQPAPNEQFF. CDR3 sequence (DNA): TGCGCCAGCAGTAGGCAGCCCGCACCCAATGAGCAGTTCTTC. The chain has TRBV5-1 and TRBJ2-1; D is unresolved. There are 14 residues in the CDR3. Germline loops: CDR1 SGHRS, CDR2 YFSETQ. Trimming took 5 bases from V and 6 from J, leaving 15 bases between them.

This chain connects TRBV18 to TRBJ2-7, with 9 bases that match TRBD2. V was clipped by 6 bases and J by 3 bases; unmatched bases: 9. CDR3 size: 15 residues. In germline, CDR1 is KGHSH, CDR2 LQKENI. DNA of the CDR3: TGTGCCAGCTCCCCCGGACTAGCGAGTAACTACGAGCAGTACTTC. It translates to CASSPGLASNYEQYF.

V is TRBV5-3 and J is TRBJ2-1, with TRBD2 identical over 10 bases. TRBV5-3 is classed as an ORF, of uncertain function. V was clipped by 8 bases and J by 8 bases; unmatched bases: 13. The CDR3 consists of 15 residues. CDR3 in amino acids: CASSHDLAGVYEQFF. The CDR3 bases are TGTGCCAGCAGCCATGACCTAGCGGGAGTATATGAGCAGTTCTTC.

The CDR3: CASSLAWVVGTEAFF. CDR3 DNA: TGTGCCAGCAGCTTGGCCTGGGTGGTAGGCACTGAAGCTTTCTTT. The gene calls are TRBV5-8 and TRBJ1-1; D call uncertain. The CDR3 loop spans 15 amino acids. Trimming left V 0 bases short and J 4 bases short, with 13 bases between. The V gene's germline CDR1 is SGHTS and CDR2 YDEGEE.

CDR3 sequence reads: CASSLKGETYNSPLHF. CDR3 nucleotide sequence: TGTGCCAGCAGTTTGAAGGGGGAAACCTATAATTCACCCCTCCACTTT. The V and J genes are TRBV27 and TRBJ1-6; D may be TRBD1 (6 bases). The CDR3 sequence is 16 residues long. Germline values: CDR1 MNHEY, CDR2 SMNVEV (reference sequence). V gave up 3 bases and J gave up 2 bases, with 11 bases separating them.

This CDR3 reads CASSSVRLGSYNEQFF. The CDR3 bases are TGTGCCAGCAGTTCTGTCCGTCTGGGGTCCTACAATGAGCAGTTCTTC. The V gene is TRBV27, the J gene TRBJ2-1; D ambiguous. This CDR3 region has 16 residues. Germline-derived CDR1 and CDR2 are MNHEY and SMNVEV (reference sequence). The ends were cut back, 4 bases at V and 1 base at J, with 14 bases in the middle.

This chain uses TRBV5-1 with TRBJ1-1; 8 bases align to TRBD1. The junction had 3 bases not matched to a gene; V was cut back by 4 bases and J by 1 base. This CDR3 has 14 amino acids. Germline CDR1 reads SGHRS; CDR2 reads YFSETQ. The CDR3 DNA reads as TGCGCCAGCAGCAGGGGGACAGGGAACACTGAAGCTTTCTTT. This sequence encodes CASSRGTGNTEAFF.

This chain joins TRBV6-1 and TRBJ1-1; 8 bases are shared with TRBD1. Germline V lookup: CDR1 MNHNS, CDR2 SASEGT. Unmatched junction bases numbered 7, after V lost 8 bases and J lost 5 bases. The CDR3 loop spans 13 amino acids. CDR3 protein: CASGSTGGTEAFF. CDR3 DNA: TGTGCCAGCGGCTCAACAGGGGGTACTGAAGCTTTCTTT.

The CDR3 reads CASSDTGTLSYEQYF. The CDR3 coding sequence is TGTGCCAGCAGCGATACCGGGACTCTTTCCTACGAGCAGTACTTC. The chain recombines TRBV27 with TRBJ2-7; D possibly corresponds to TRBD2 (6 bases). Germline V lookup: CDR1 MNHEY, CDR2 SMNVEV (reference sequence). The CDR3 covers 15 residues. V was pared by 6 bases and J by 1 base, with 16 bases between.

The chain recombines TRBV19 with TRBJ1-5, with TRBD1 identical over 11 bases. The CDR3 runs to 15 residues. Germline assignment: CDR1 LNHDA and CDR2 SQIVND (reference sequence). V shed 5 bases, J shed 6 bases, and the junction held 6 bases outside the gene matches. DNA of the CDR3: TGTGCCAGTAGTGGTGGACAGGGGGCTATTCAGCCCCAGCATTTT. Translated: CASSGGQGAIQPQHF.

This clone was recorded only once. The sample contains more than one DNA sequence encoding this CDR3. The V call is TRBV5-1, the J call TRBJ2-5; D not resolved. Trimming removed 4 bases from V and 0 bases from J, with 10 bases in between. The CDR3 is 14 amino acids. Germline assignment: CDR1 SGHRS and CDR2 YFSETQ. The CDR3 region is CASSLEQYQETQYF. The CDR3 DNA reads TGCGCCAGCAGCCTAGAACAGTACCAAGAGACCCAGTACTTC.

The CDR3 spells CASSSYSALNTEAFF. The CDR3 bases are TGTGCCAGCAGTTCATACAGTGCCCTGAACACTGAAGCTTTCTTT. The chain links TRBV27 to TRBJ1-1; D gene uncertain. CDR1 and CDR2 (germline): MNHEY, SMNVEV (reference sequence). This CDR3 region has 15 residues. The ends were cut back, 4 bases at V and 0 bases at J, with 12 bases in the middle.

This chain uses TRBV5-8 with TRBJ2-7; D may be TRBD1 or TRBD2 (5 bases each). CDR3 length: 14 amino acids. Trimming shortened V by 5 bases and J by 5 bases, and 17 bases separated the two germline ends. The germline CDR1 and CDR2 sequences are SGHTS and YDEGEE. The CDR3 DNA is TGTGCCAGCAGGAGGGCAGGGCATTTCAACGAGCAGTACTTC. It translates to CASRRAGHFNEQYF.

V and J are TRBV9 and TRBJ2-3; 8 bases match TRBD2. The germline V gene encodes CDR1 SGDLS and CDR2 YYNGEE. Losses at the gene ends were 0 bases for V and 1 base for J; bases not matched to a gene: 4. The CDR3 length is 16 residues. For the CDR3, the DNA is TGTGCCAGCAGCGTAGGCGGGAGGCCCCGCACAGATACGCAGTATTTT. Its protein is CASSVGGRPRTDTQYF. Drawing the rest from reference TRBV9 and TRBJ2-3, the complete variable domain is DSGVTQTPKHLITATGQRVTLRCSPRSGDLSVYWYQQSLDQGLQFLIQYYNGEERAKGNILERFSAQQFPDLHSELNLSSLELGDSALYFCASSVGGRPRTDTQYFGPGTRLTVL.

This chain connects TRBV15 to TRBJ1-3; TRBD1 aligns across 7 bases. V was pared by 0 bases and J by 3 bases, with 11 bases of the junction left unmatched. Germline CDR1 and CDR2: LNHNV and YYDKDF (reference sequence). This CDR3 spans 18 amino acids. CDR3 protein: CATSREKSTGSGGNTIYF. DNA for the CDR3: TGTGCCACCAGCAGAGAAAAGTCGACAGGGTCTGGTGGAAACACCATATATTTT.

The chain links TRBV28 to TRBJ1-2; D may be TRBD1 (6 bases). This CDR3 spans 15 amino acids. V lost 2 bases, J lost 4 bases, and 14 bases lay in between. From germline, CDR1 is MDHEN and CDR2 SYDVKM. CDR3 region: CASSLQGRSFYGYTF. CDR3 DNA sequence: TGTGCCAGCAGTTTACAGGGGCGATCATTCTATGGCTACACCTTC.

A note on this clone: The same CDR3 also results from other DNA sequences found in this sample. The V and J genes are TRBV7-3 and TRBJ2-7; tentatively, D is TRBD1 or TRBD2 (5 bases each). The CDR3 runs to 13 residues. The V and J ends lost 5 bases and 4 bases respectively, with 12 bases between them. CDR1 is SGHTA and CDR2 is FQGTGA in the germline V gene. The CDR3 region is CASSPGTSYEQYF. The CDR3 coding sequence is TGTGCCAGCAGCCCCGGGACGTCTTACGAGCAGTACTTC.

The sample holds one count of this clone. The chain is built from TRBV10-3 and TRBJ2-7, with D perhaps matching TRBD1 or TRBD2 (5 bases each). Germline V gene sequence: CDR1 ENHRY, CDR2 SYGVKD. The CDR3 has 14 amino acids. V was pared by 6 bases and J by 3 bases, with 15 bases between. The CDR3 DNA is TGTGCCATCAGAAAACCCGGGACCAACTACGAGCAGTACTTC. Translating gives CAIRKPGTNYEQYF.

The V and J genes are TRBV10-3 and TRBJ2-2; 8 nucleotides match TRBD1. Germline V lookup: CDR1 ENHRY, CDR2 SYGVKD. V gave up 4 bases and J gave up 1 base; unmatched junction bases: 5. This CDR3 has 16 amino acids. In DNA, the CDR3 is TGTGCCATCAGTGTTGGGACAGGAGAGAACACCGGGGAGCTGTTTTTT. Translation: CAISVGTGENTGELFF.

This clone was detected once. The chain has TRBV28 and TRBJ2-5, with 7 bases that match TRBD1. Germline V gene sequence: CDR1 MDHEN, CDR2 SYDVKM. This CDR3 has 13 amino acids. The J segment lost 5 bases and the V segment lost 5 bases, leaving 5 bases of the junction unmatched. For the CDR3, the DNA is TGTGCCAGCAGTGGTAGGGGGCTCGAGACCCAGTACTTC. Its translation: CASSGRGLETQYF.

J is TRBJ2-5 and V is TRBV5-1, with no clear D. V lost 4 bases and J lost 3, with 7 bases in between. Germline V gene lookup returns CDR1 SGHRS and CDR2 YFSETQ. The CDR3 is made up of 12 amino acids. The CDR3 DNA reads as TGCGCCAGCAGCCCCTCTAAAGAGACCCAGTACTTC. Protein sequence: CASSPSKETQYF. The full variable domain, with the rest looked up from reference TRBV5-1 and TRBJ2-5, is KAGVTQTPRYLIKTRGQQVTLSCSPISGHRSVSWYQQTPGQGLQFLFEYFSETQRNKGNFPGRFSGRQFSNSRSEMNVSTLELGDSALYLCASSPSKETQYFGPGTRLLVL.

In this sample, this clone turned up once. The rearrangement joins TRBV5-4 to TRBJ2-1, with TRBD1 matching over 9 bases. Germline CDR1 SGHNT, CDR2 YYREEE (reference sequence). V lost 4 bases to trimming and J lost 4 bases; unmatched junction nucleotides: 6. The CDR3 has 15 amino acids. The CDR3 protein is CASSKDRGDYNEQFF. In nucleotides, the CDR3 is TGTGCCAGCAGCAAGGACAGGGGCGATTACAATGAGCAGTTCTTC.

In its sample, this clone was seen once. The chain recombines TRBV2 with TRBJ2-3; 9 positions agree with TRBD2. Germline loops: CDR1 SNHLY, CDR2 FYNNEI. With 1 base clipped from V and 5 bases from J, the junction kept 7 bases outside the gene matches. The CDR3 runs to 16 residues. CDR3 bases: TGTGCCAGCAGTGAAGACCCGGGACTAGCTCTAGATACGCAGTATTTT. Translating it yields CASSEDPGLALDTQYF. The full variable domain, rest sourced from reference TRBV2 and TRBJ2-3, is EPEVTQTPSHQVTQMGQEVILRCVPISNHLYFYWYRQILGQKVEFLVSFYNNEISEKSEIFDDQFSVERPDGSNFTLKIRSTKLEDSAMYFCASSEDPGLALDTQYFGPGTRLTVL.

The chain couples TRBV6-1 to TRBJ1-4, with a tentative D call TRBD1 (6 bases). The germline V gene has CDR1 MNHNS and CDR2 SASEGT. The CDR3 covers 14 residues. With 2 bases removed from V and 7 bases from J, the gap between germline ends came to 11 bases. Here the CDR3 DNA reads TGTGCCAGCAGTGAAATGGGACAAGGTGAAAAACTGTTTTTT. This gives the protein CASSEMGQGEKLFF.

The V call is TRBV11-2, the J call TRBJ2-7; D is uncertain. The CDR3 is made up of 13 amino acids. CDR1 is SGHAT and CDR2 is FQNNGV in the germline V gene. Trimming took 2 bases from V and 1 from J, leaving 6 bases between them. In nucleotides, the CDR3 is TGTGCCAGCAGCTTAATACCATCCTACGAGCAGTACTTC. It translates to CASSLIPSYEQYF.

The V and J genes are TRBV28 and TRBJ2-7; TRBD2 matches 8 bases. Germline V gives CDR1 MDHEN, CDR2 SYDVKM. After removal of 5 bases from V and 1 base from J, the junction contained 1 base not matched to a gene. The CDR3 totals 13 residues. This CDR3 is CASSIAGSYEQYF. The CDR3 DNA is TGTGCCAGCAGTATAGCGGGGTCCTACGAGCAGTACTTC.